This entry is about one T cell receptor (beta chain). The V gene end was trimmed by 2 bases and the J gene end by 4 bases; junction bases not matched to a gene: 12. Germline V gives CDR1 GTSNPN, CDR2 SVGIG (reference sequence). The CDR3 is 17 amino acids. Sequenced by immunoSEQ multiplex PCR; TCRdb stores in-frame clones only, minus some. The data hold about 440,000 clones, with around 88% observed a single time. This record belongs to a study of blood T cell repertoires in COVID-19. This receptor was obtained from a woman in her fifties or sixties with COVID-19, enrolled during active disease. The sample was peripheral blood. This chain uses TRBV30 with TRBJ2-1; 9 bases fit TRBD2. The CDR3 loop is CAWSTYRAAGGYNEQFF. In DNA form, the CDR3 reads TGTGCCTGGAGTACATATCGGGCGGCGGGGGGGTACAATGAGCAGTTCTTC.